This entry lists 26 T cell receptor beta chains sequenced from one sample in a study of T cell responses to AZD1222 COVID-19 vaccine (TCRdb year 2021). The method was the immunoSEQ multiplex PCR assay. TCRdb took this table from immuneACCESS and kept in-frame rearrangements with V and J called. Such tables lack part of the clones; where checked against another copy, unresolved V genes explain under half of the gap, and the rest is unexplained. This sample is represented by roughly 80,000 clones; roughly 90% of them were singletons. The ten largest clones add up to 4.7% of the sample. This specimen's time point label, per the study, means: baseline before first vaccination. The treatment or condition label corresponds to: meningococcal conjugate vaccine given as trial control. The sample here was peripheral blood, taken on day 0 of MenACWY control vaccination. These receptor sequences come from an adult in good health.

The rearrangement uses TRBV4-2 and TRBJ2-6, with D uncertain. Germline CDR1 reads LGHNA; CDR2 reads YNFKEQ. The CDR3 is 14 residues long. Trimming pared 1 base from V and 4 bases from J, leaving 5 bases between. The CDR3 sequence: CASSQVGGANVLTF. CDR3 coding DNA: TGTGCCAGCAGCCAAGTCGGGGGGGCCAACGTCCTGACTTTC.

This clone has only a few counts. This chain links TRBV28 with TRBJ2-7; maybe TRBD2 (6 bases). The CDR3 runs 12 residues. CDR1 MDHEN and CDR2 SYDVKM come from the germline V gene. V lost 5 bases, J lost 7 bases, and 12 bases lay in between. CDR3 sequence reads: CASSLARGEQYF. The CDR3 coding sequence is TGTGCCAGCAGTCTAGCGAGGGGAGAGCAGTACTTC.

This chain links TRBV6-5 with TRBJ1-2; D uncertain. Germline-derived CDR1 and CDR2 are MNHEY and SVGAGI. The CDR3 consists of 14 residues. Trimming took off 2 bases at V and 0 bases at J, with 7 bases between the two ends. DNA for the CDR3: TGTGCCAGCAGTTACGCCGCGTCTAACTATGGCTACACCTTC. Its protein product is CASSYAASNYGYTF.

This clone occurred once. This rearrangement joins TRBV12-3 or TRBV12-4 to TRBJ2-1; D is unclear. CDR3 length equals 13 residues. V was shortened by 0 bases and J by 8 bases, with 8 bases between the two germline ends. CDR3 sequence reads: CASSLAVGYEQFF. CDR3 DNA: TGTGCCAGCAGTTTAGCGGTCGGGTATGAGCAGTTCTTC.

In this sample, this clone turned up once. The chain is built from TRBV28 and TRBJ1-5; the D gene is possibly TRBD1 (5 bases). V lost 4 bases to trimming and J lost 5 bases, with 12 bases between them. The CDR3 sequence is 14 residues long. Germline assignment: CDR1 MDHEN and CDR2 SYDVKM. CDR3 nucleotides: TGTGCCAGCAGTTCGGGGCAGAGTGATCAGCCCCAGCATTTT. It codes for CASSSGQSDQPQHF.

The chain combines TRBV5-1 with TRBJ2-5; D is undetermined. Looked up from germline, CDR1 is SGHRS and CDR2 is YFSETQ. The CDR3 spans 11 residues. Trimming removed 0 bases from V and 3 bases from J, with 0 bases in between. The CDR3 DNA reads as TGCGCCAGCAGCTTGGAAGAGACCCAGTACTTC. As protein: CASSLEETQYF.

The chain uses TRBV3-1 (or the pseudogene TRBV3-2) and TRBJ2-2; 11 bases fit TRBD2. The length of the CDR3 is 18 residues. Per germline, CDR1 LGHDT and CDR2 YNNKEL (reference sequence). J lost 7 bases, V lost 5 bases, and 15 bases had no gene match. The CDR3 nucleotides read TGTGCCAGCAGCGGAATTCTAGCGGGAGGCTGGAAGGGCGGGGAGCTGTTTTTT. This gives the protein CASSGILAGGWKGGELFF.

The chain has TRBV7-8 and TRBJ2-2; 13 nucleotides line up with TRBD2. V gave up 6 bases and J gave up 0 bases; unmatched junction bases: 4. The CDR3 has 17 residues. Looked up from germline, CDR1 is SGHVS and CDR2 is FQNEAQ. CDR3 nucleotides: TGTGCCAGCAGGCTGACTAGCGGGAGGCCGAACACCGGGGAGCTGTTTTTT. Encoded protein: CASRLTSGRPNTGELFF.

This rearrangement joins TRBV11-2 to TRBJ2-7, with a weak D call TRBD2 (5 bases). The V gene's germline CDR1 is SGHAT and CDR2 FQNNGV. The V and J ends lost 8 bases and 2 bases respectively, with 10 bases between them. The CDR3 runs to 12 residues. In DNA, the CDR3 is TGTGCCAGCGCCGGGGTGGCCTACGAGCAGTACTTC. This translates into CASAGVAYEQYF.

CDR3 bases: TGTGCCAGCAGCTTATTGTCGGGGCCGGGACAGGGGAAAGATACGCAGTATTTT. Protein: CASSLLSGPGQGKDTQYF. The V and J genes are TRBV7-3 and TRBJ2-3; 10 bases are shared with TRBD1. With 2 bases clipped from V and 5 bases from J, the junction kept 13 bases outside the gene matches. This CDR3 is 18 amino acids long. Germline V lookup: CDR1 SGHTA, CDR2 FQGTGA. Combining the CDR3 with reference TRBV7-3 and TRBJ2-3 gives the whole variable domain GAGVSQTPSNKVTEKGKYVELRCDPISGHTALYWYRQSLGQGPEFLIYFQGTGAADDSGLPNDRFFAVRPEGSVSTLKIQRTERGDSAVYLCASSLLSGPGQGKDTQYFGPGTRLTVL.

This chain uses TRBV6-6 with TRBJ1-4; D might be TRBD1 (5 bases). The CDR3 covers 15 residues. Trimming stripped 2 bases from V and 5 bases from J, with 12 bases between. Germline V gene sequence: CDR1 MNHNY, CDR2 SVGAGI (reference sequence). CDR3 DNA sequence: TGTGCCAGCAGTTACGAGGGACGGATGAATGAAAAACTGTTTTTT. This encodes CASSYEGRMNEKLFF.

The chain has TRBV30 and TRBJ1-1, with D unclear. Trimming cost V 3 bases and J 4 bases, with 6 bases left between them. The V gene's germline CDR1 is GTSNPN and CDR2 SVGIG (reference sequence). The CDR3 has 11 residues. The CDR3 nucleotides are TGTGCCTGGAGGGAATTCACTGAAGCTTTCTTT. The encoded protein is CAWREFTEAFF.

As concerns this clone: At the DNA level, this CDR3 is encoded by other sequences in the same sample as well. The CDR3 nucleotides are TGTGCCAGCTCCCCGACTTCAGGGGAGACCCAGTACTTC. Residues: CASSPTSGETQYF. The J gene is TRBJ2-5, the V gene TRBV18; tentative D call: TRBD1 (5 bases). This CDR3 spans 13 amino acids. In germline, CDR1 is KGHSH, CDR2 LQKENI. Trimming left V 6 bases short and J 5 bases short, with 13 bases between.

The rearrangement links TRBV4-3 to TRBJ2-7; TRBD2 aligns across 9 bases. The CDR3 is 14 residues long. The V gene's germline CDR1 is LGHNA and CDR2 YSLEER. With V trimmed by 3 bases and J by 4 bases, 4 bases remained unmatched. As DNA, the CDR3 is TGCGCCAGCAGCCAGCAGACTAGCGGATACGAGCAGTACTTC. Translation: CASSQQTSGYEQYF.

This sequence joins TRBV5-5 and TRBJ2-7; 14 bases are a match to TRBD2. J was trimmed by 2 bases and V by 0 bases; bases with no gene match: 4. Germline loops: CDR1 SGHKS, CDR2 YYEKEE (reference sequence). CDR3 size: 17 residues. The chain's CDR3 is CASSLVGTSGSPYEQYF. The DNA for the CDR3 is TGTGCCAGCAGCTTGGTTGGGACTAGCGGGAGCCCCTACGAGCAGTACTTC.

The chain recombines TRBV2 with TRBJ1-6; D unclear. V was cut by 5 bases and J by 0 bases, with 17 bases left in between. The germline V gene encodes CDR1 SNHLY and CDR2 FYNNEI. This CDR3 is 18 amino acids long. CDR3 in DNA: TGTGCCAGCAGTCCGAACCGAGCGGGGAGCTCCTATAATTCACCCCTCCACTTT. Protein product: CASSPNRAGSSYNSPLHF.

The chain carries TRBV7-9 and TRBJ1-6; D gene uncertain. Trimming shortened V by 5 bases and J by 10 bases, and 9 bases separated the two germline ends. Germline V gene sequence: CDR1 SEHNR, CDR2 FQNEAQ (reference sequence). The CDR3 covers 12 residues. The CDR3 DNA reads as TGTGCCAGCAGCCCTTCGTGGTCACCCCTCCACTTT. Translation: CASSPSWSPLHF.

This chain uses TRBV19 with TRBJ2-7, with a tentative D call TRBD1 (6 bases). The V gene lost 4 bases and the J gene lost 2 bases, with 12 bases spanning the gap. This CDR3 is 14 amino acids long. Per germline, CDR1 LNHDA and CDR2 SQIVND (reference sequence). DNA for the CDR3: TGTGCCAGTAGTAACCGGGACACCGCCTACGAGCAGTACTTC. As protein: CASSNRDTAYEQYF.

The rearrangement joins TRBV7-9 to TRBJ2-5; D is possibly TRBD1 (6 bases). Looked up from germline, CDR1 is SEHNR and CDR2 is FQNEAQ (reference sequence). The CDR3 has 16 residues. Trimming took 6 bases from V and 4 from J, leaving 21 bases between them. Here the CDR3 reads CASRVYRVGMPETQYF. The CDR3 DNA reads TGTGCCAGCAGGGTCTACAGGGTCGGGATGCCAGAGACCCAGTACTTC.

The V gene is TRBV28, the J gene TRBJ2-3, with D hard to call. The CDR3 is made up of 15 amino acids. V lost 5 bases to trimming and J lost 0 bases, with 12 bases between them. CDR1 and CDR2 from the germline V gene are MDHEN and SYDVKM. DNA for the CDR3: TGTGCCAGCAGTACCCCTTTAAATAGCACAGATACGCAGTATTTT. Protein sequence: CASSTPLNSTDTQYF.

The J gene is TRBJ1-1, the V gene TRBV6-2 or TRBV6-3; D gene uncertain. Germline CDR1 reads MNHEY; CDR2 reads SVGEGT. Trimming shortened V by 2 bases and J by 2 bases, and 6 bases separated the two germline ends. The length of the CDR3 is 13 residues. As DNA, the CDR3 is TGTGCCAGCAGTTACCCTGCAAACACTGAAGCTTTCTTT. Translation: CASSYPANTEAFF.

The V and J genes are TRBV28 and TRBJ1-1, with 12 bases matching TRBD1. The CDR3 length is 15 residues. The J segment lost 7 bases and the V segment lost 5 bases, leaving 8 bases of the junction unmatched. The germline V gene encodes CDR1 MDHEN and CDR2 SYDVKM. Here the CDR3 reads CASSPGQGAQGEAFF. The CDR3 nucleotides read TGTGCCAGCAGTCCGGGACAGGGGGCGCAAGGTGAAGCTTTCTTT.

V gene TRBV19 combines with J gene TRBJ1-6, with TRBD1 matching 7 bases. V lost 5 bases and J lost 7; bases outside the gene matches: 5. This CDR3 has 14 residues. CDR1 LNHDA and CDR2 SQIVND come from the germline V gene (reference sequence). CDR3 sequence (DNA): TGTGCCAGTAGTCACCGGGACAGCAATTCACCCCTCCACTTT. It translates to CASSHRDSNSPLHF.

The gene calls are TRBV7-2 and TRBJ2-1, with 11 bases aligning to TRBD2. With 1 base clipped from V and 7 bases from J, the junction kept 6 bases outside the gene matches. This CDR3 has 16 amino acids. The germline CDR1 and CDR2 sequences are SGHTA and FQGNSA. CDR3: CASSLELAGGLNEQFF. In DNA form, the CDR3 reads TGTGCCAGCAGCTTAGAGTTAGCGGGAGGGTTAAATGAGCAGTTCTTC.

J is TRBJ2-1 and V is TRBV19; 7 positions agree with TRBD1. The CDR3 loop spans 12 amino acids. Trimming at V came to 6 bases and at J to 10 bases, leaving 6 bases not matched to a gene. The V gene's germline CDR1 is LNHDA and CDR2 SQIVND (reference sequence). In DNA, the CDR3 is TGTGCCAGTAGACGAGGGGGCCAGGAGCAGTTCTTC. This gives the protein CASRRGGQEQFF. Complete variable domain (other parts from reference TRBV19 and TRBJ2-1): DGGITQSPKYLFRKEGQNVTLSCEQNLNHDAMYWYRQDPGQGLRLIYYSQIVNDFQKGDIAEGYSVSREKKESFPLTVTSAQKNPTAFYLCASRRGGQEQFFGPGTRLTVL.

CDR3 amino acids: CASSVGGTGTYEQYF. The CDR3 DNA follows: TGTGCCAGCAGCGTAGGGGGGACAGGGACCTACGAGCAGTACTTC. V usage is TRBV9 and J usage is TRBJ2-7, with 9 bases lining up with TRBD1. V dropped 0 bases and J dropped 2; count of bases not matched to a gene: 3. CDR3 size: 15 residues. Germline CDR1 reads SGDLS; CDR2 reads YYNGEE.